This T cell receptor (beta chain) is from a study of T-cell reconstitution after alpha-beta-depleted transplantation in children. At least ten counts were recorded for this clonotype. Per germline, CDR1 MNHNS and CDR2 SASEGT. The CDR3 consists of 13 residues. Deletions cut 7 bases from V and 2 bases from J, with 12 bases between. TCRbeta library preparation incorporated unique molecular identifiers. TCRdb redid the calling of the PCR reads with MiXCR, one entry per CDR3 protein. Seen here are over 70,000 distinct CDR3 sequences, roughly an eighth observed once, and the top ten hold approximately 15%. Sequenced here: PBMCs from the stem cell graft donor, sampled from the stem cell graft. This sequence originates from a human donor who donated a stem cell graft to a child with inherited bone marrow failure. The rearrangement uses TRBV6-1 and TRBJ2-7; possibly TRBD1 for D (5 bases). In nucleotides, the CDR3 is TGTGCCAGCACCGCAGGGTCTACCTACGAGCAGTACTTC. Protein product: CASTAGSTYEQYF.